The T cell receptor (beta chain) described here comes from a study of blood T cells in healthy people across ages (dated by TCRdb to between 2015 and 2016). Background for the entire study: Template switching captured roughly one uniquely barcoded TCR beta cDNA molecule per two T cells in model experiments. The study measured age-related changes in TCR beta repertoire diversity using deep sequencing normalized with unique cDNA molecular identifiers. Donors were grouped into four age groups: young (average roughly 17 years), middle-aged (39), aged (over 55) and long-lived (approximately 81). The study analyzed two additional independent replicas of 1 million unique cDNA reads from the same blood draw for two donors, one aged 18 to 30 and one aged 80 or older.

The protocol used for the library was 5' RACE. The instrument given in TCRdb is Illumina HiSeq 2500. A second PCR of roughly 7 to 11 cycles was performed with a sample-barcoded 5' primer and a J-beta primer mix. Each TCR beta cDNA molecule received a unique molecular identifier from a template-switch 5' adaptor carrying 12 random nucleotides. Each sample yielded at least 3 million CDR3-containing paired-end reads. First-strand cDNA synthesis was performed from all RNA using the Mint cDNA synthesis kit, with priming by a TRBC-specific oligonucleotide. All cDNA was treated with uracil-DNA glycosylase and then went through a first 18-cycle PCR with the universal primers M1SS and BC2_uni_R. Under the source paper's analysis protocol: Each sample was normalized by randomly selecting 1 million high-quality reads, each carrying a distinct molecular identifier. Reads sharing molecular identifiers were discarded rather than binned into consensus sequences. MiTCR, run with a Q25 quality threshold and the strictest error-elimination algorithm, handled CDR3 identification, clonotype clustering and error correction. Lower-bound total TCR beta diversity was estimated with a nonparametric unseen species model using Euler transformation. The public reads were reprocessed in TCRdb via fastp at Q25 and MiXCR, keeping in-frame beta chains. Rows with a matching CDR3 protein are joined into one entry that keeps the most common DNA and genes. The V and J calls come from TCRdb's annotation, not from the publication. The sample table shows 800,000 to 950,000 distinct CDR3 sequences, and roughly 28% are seen once. Jointly, the top ten make up roughly 10% of the sample.

Systemically healthy Caucasian individuals from Russia, some 38 in total and aged roughly 6 to 100 years, were included as donors. Approximately 9 milliliters of peripheral blood were collected from each donor into EDTA-treated Vacutainer tubes. Ficoll-Paque density-gradient centrifugation was used to isolate PBMCs, with at least 6.5 million per sample. Total RNA was extracted from PBMCs with Trizol reagent, with at least 5.5 micrograms obtained per sample. For every donor, an aliquot of PBMCs went through flow cytometry to measure the percentages of naive CD45RAhigh/CD27high T cells. Only a few counts were recorded for this clonotype. The antigen this receptor binds is unknown. No clone much larger than this one lies a single base away; base qualities are absent. Broader findings and caveats from the paper: Conclusive comparison of naive and antigen-experienced compartments was prevented by the profiling of bulk unsorted PBMCs. There was a strong correlation between observed TCR beta diversity and the percentage of naive T cells measured by flow cytometry. Estimates of total diversity based on one million sequenced T cells were regarded as lower bounds and as underestimates. As age increased, observed TCR beta diversity per million T cells dropped in a roughly linear way, and a significant reduction was already evident by age 40. Because the CMV infection status of the donors was unknown, age-related changes in expanded clonotypes may potentially have been confounded. Compared with the aged group, more naive CD4+ T cells, fewer expanded clones and increased TCR diversity were shown by the long-lived group, suggesting age selection.

This same sample was also taken into another study, of T cells of mothers and their children. The second study also describes: Nine systemically healthy Caucasian individuals served as donors, namely three mothers together with their six children. cDNA synthesis used all of the extracted RNA, with 1.5 ug of RNA in each 15 ul reaction. In the second PCR, sample barcodes and 2-4 random nucleotides were introduced via the M1S primer. Over 8 million TCR beta CDR3 reads were obtained for each mother, and 2.5 million to 3 million reads were obtained for each child. TCR recombination output is similarly shaped by thymic selection in related and unrelated pairs, with a minor effect exerted by inherited differences. Related mother-child pairs always showed normalized repertoire overlap that was slightly higher than in unrelated mother-child pairs, though the difference was never significant. No persistent microchimeric T cell clones were detected, at a sensitivity of roughly 100 clones per million clonotypes. In the study, deep NGS was used to compare the TCR beta repertoires of mothers and children, and features distinguishing related mother-child pairs from unrelated individuals were sought. The mean age was around 40 +/- 4 years for the mothers and around 10 +/- 4 years for the children. Libraries were sequenced on Illumina HiSeq 2000 with 100+100 nt paired-end reads after adapter ligation with NEBNext reagents. To prevent cross-contamination, the mother and child libraries were prepared a month apart and were sequenced in separate runs. Each donor had between about 500,000 and 2,300,000 distinct TCR beta clonotypes identified. Naive TCR beta clonotypes were estimated from low-frequency clonotypes matched to each donor's FACS-determined naive share, without sorting.

This receptor was taken from a woman aged 40 to 50 in good health. Sequencing was done on a sample of blood.

Here the CDR3 is given as CAIKTTGGTEAFF. The base sequence is TGTGCCATCAAGACTACAGGGGGAACTGAAGCTTTCTTT. Recombination connected TRBV10-3 to TRBJ1-1, and TRBD1 aligns with 8 junction nucleotides. Counted from cysteine to phenylalanine, this CDR3 has 13 amino acids. The only DNA kept is the CDR3, 39 bases in frame from the first base. Compared with germline, V lacks 7 bases and J lacks 5 bases; bases without a gene match: 6. CDR1 and CDR2, per the germline V gene, are ENHRY and SYGVKD.